The subject of this entry is one T cell receptor beta chain. The antigen remains unidentified. Unique molecular identifiers were added to individual cDNA molecules. From the 5' RACE reads, TCRdb called clonotypes with MiXCR, one entry per CDR3 protein. This sample carries about 60,000 distinct CDR3 sequences, approximately 10% of them seen once, and the ten largest clones take approximately 3%. These data are taken from a study of early T cells in non-severe SARS-CoV-2 infection. Across the whole study: Alpha and beta chains were unpaired, from unsorted whole-blood bulk RNA.

Germline V CDR1 and CDR2: LNHNV, YYDKDF (reference sequence). V lost 2 bases and J 3 bases, leaving 9 bases between the germline ends. The CDR3 sequence is 14 residues long. Whole-study results and caveats: Anti-spike CD8 responses were favored by VDJdb matching, which missed private and CD4 specificities.

The TCR originated in an adult who was a healthcare worker with PCR-confirmed SARS-CoV-2 infection or an uninfected control (not recorded which). Material: whole blood, obtained at baseline. The chain combines TRBV15 with TRBJ2-3, with D perhaps given as TRBD1 or TRBD2 (5 bases each). The CDR3 loop is CATSRQGGTDTQYF. CDR3 nucleotide sequence: TGTGCCACCAGCAGACAGGGCGGGACAGATACGCAGTATTTT.